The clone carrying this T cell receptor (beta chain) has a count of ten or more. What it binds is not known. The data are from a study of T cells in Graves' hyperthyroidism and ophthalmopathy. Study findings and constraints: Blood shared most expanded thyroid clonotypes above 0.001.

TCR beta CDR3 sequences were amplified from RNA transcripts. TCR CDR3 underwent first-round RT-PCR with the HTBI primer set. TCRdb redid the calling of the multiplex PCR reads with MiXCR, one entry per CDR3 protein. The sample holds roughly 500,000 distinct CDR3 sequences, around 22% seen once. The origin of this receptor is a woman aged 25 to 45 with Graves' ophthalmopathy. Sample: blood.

Here the CDR3 reads CASISGTNTEAFF. Here the CDR3 DNA reads TGTGCCAGCATATCCGGGACGAACACTGAAGCTTTCTTT. The chain combines TRBV6-2 or TRBV6-3 with TRBJ1-1, with a weak D call TRBD1 (5 bases). Germline values: CDR1 MNHEY, CDR2 SVGEGT. The CDR3 loop spans 13 amino acids. Trimming took off 7 bases at V and 1 base at J, with 10 bases between the two ends.